Included here is one TCR beta chain sequence, with context. Trimming removed 0 bases from V and 2 bases from J, with 15 bases in between. The CDR3 length is 17 residues. Germline CDR1 reads MGHRA; CDR2 reads YSYEKL. Primers for the PCR totalled 60 Vbeta and 13 Jbeta. Produced via immunoSEQ multiplex PCR; TCRdb's table is partial and in-frame only. The sample has about 67,000 clones, roughly two thirds seen once. These data are taken from a study of cytomegalovirus exposure and HLA in healthy donors. The clonotype comes from a woman in her twenties or thirties in good health and CMV-seronegative. The V call is TRBV4-1, the J call TRBJ2-3, with D tentatively TRBD2 (7 bases). The sequenced material came from PBMCs. CDR3 in amino acids: CASSQESGGSFTDTQYF. The CDR3 DNA follows: TGCGCCAGCAGCCAAGAGTCGGGGGGCAGTTTCACAGATACGCAGTATTTT.